The entry below gives a single T cell receptor beta chain sequence along with its context. The antigen is unknown. This entry comes from a study of CD4 T cells in relation to SARS-CoV-2 and coronaviruses. For the study at large: TCR beta CDR3s were sequenced after roughly ten-day antigen culture of PBMCs.

Study-level points and caveats: Compared with monoreactive clones, crossreactive clones showed significantly weaker SARS-CoV-2 expansion.

Clones were sequenced by immunoSEQ multiplex PCR, and TCRdb holds only the in-frame ones, with some missing. The sample holds roughly 43,000 clones, about 80% seen once. The origin of this receptor is an adult with COVID-19. The source material was naive CD4+ T cells from PBMCs, cultured in vitro. Subset meaning: naive CD4+ T cells isolated by negative enrichment.

This chain's CDR3 is CASSLAPSLAKNIQYF. The CDR3 coding sequence is TGCGCCAGCAGCTTGGCCCCTAGCTTAGCCAAAAACATTCAGTACTTC. The V call is TRBV5-1, the J call TRBJ2-4; D perhaps matches TRBD2 (5 bases). This CDR3 spans 16 amino acids. Trimming stripped 0 bases from V and 0 bases from J, with 10 bases between. CDR1 and CDR2 from the germline V gene are SGHRS and YFSETQ.